This TCR beta chain was sequenced for a study of blood T cell repertoires in COVID-19. About the research overall: Donors in the United States, Italy and Spain gave samples during acute or convalescent COVID-19. T cells, B-cell-depleted T cells, or PBMCs provided the cDNA or gDNA that served as material.

Source study methods: Cell counts per sample came from amplifying reference gene primers. Sequencing used immunoSEQ multiplex PCR; TCRdb keeps in-frame clones, though not all of them. D and trimming come from the DNA, and the V and J calls and clone size come from that table. The table has more than 80,000 clones, about four fifths seen once. This CDR3 is 15 amino acids long. Germline V gene sequence: CDR1 MDHEN, CDR2 SYDVKM. V dropped 7 bases and J dropped 2 bases, with 14 bases sitting between them. The rearrangement uses TRBV28 and TRBJ1-4; unclear D gene. This TCR was recovered from a woman in her seventies with acute or convalescent COVID-19. The sequencing sample was made of peripheral blood. CDR3 coding DNA: TGTGCCAGCAACCCCCCGGGTTCCACTAATGAAAAACTGTTTTTT. Amino acids: CASNPPGSTNEKLFF.